Below, 29 T cell receptor beta chains from the same sample are listed, as sequenced in a study of T cell responses to AZD1222 COVID-19 vaccine. Generated by immunoSEQ multiplex PCR, the TCRdb table keeps only in-frame clones and is missing some. Among 150,000 to 250,000 clones, approximately 93% were seen once, and the ten largest hold approximately 1%. Specimen: peripheral blood, collected 28 days after the second AZD1222 dose. The receptors were gathered from an adult who received the AZD1222 COVID-19 vaccine.

The CDR3 DNA reads TGTGCCAGCAGTCCCCGGGACAGGGTGTTACCAGATACGCAGTATTTT. The encoded protein is CASSPRDRVLPDTQYF. The chain employs TRBV27 and TRBJ2-3; 9 bases line up with TRBD1. The CDR3 sequence is 16 residues long. CDR1 and CDR2 from the germline V gene are MNHEY and SMNVEV (reference sequence). The trim removed 5 bases at V and 4 bases at J, leaving 10 bases unmatched.

This chain connects TRBV7-8 to TRBJ1-2; D gene ambiguous. The V gene's germline CDR1 is SGHVS and CDR2 FQNEAQ. Trimming took 6 bases from V and 1 from J, leaving 9 bases between them. The CDR3 totals 13 residues. The CDR3 sequence is CASRGAVNYGYTF. The CDR3 nucleotides are TGTGCCAGCAGGGGTGCAGTTAACTATGGCTACACCTTC.

This chain links TRBV6-1 with TRBJ2-4, with 9 positions matching TRBD1. The germline CDR1 and CDR2 sequences are MNHNS and SASEGT. This CDR3 contains 15 residues. V lost 1 base to trimming and J lost 8 bases; unmatched junction nucleotides: 6. DNA for the CDR3: TGTGCCAGCAGTGAAGTGGGACAGGGTAGGGACATTCAGTACTTC. It codes for CASSEVGQGRDIQYF.

This chain uses TRBV15 with TRBJ2-3; 8 bases are shared with TRBD1. Unmatched junction bases numbered 6, after V lost 5 bases and J lost 2 bases. The germline gives CDR1 LNHNV, CDR2 YYDKDF (reference sequence). CDR3 size: 15 residues. Here the CDR3 DNA reads TGTGCCACCAGCCTACGACAGGGGAACACAGATACGCAGTATTTT. Its translation: CATSLRQGNTDTQYF. Combining the CDR3 with reference TRBV15 and TRBJ2-3 gives the whole variable domain DAMVIQNPRYQVTQFGKPVTLSCSQTLNHNVMYWYQQKSSQAPKLLFHYYDKDFNNEADTPDNFQSRRPNTSFCFLDIRSPGLGDTAMYLCATSLRQGNTDTQYFGPGTRLTVL.

A single count supports this clone. The chain recombines TRBV12-3 or TRBV12-4 with TRBJ1-2, with D tentatively TRBD1 (6 bases). V lost 6 bases, J lost 5 bases, and 10 bases lay in between. The CDR3 is made up of 12 amino acids. The CDR3 sequence: CASSRQAYGYTF. In nucleotides, the CDR3 is TGTGCCAGCAGCAGACAGGCATATGGCTACACCTTC.

This chain links TRBV9 with TRBJ2-1, with 10 bases lining up with TRBD2. The V gene end was trimmed by 4 bases and the J gene end by 5 bases; junction bases not matched to a gene: 6. The CDR3 spans 15 residues. Germline-derived CDR1 and CDR2 are SGDLS and YYNGEE. This CDR3 is CASSPYGLADNEQFF. The CDR3 DNA sequence: TGTGCCAGCAGCCCCTATGGACTAGCGGACAATGAGCAGTTCTTC.

The gene calls are TRBV4-3 and TRBJ1-3; D is uncertain. The CDR3 spans 15 residues. V was cut by 1 base and J by 4 bases, with 11 bases left in between. Germline loops: CDR1 LGHNA, CDR2 YSLEER. The CDR3 nucleotides read TGCGCCAGCAGCCAAGCAGACGGCGGAGGAAACACCATATATTTT. Amino acid sequence: CASSQADGGGNTIYF.

The CDR3 DNA is TGCGCCAGCAGCCAAGCCGGACCCCGCACAGATACGCAGTATTTT. It is translated as CASSQAGPRTDTQYF. The chain recombines TRBV4-3 with TRBJ2-3; D is unclear. The CDR3 extends over 15 amino acids. Trimming left V 1 base short and J 1 base short, with 9 bases between. Per germline, CDR1 LGHNA and CDR2 YSLEER.

The chain has TRBV15 and TRBJ2-3; possibly TRBD2 for D (6 bases). From germline, CDR1 is LNHNV and CDR2 YYDKDF (reference sequence). The germline V and J ends were trimmed by 2 bases and 4 bases, with 16 bases remaining between them. The CDR3 runs 16 residues. The CDR3 loop is CATSRKDGTYSDTQYF. The DNA of the CDR3 is TGTGCCACCAGCAGAAAGGACGGGACTTACTCAGATACGCAGTATTTT.

CDR3 sequence: CAISESGLAGVGGDTQYF. Here the CDR3 DNA reads TGTGCCATCAGTGAGTCTGGGCTAGCGGGGGTCGGGGGAGATACGCAGTATTTT. J is TRBJ2-3 and V is TRBV10-3; 10 bases are shared with TRBD2. V lost 0 bases and J lost 5; bases outside the gene matches: 11. CDR1 ENHRY and CDR2 SYGVKD come from the germline V gene. The CDR3 spans 18 residues.

The chain recombines TRBV15 with TRBJ2-7, with 8 bases fitting TRBD2. Germline V lookup: CDR1 LNHNV, CDR2 YYDKDF (reference sequence). The CDR3 runs 14 residues. With V trimmed by 3 bases and J by 2 bases, 3 bases remained unmatched. The CDR3 DNA reads TGTGCCACCAGCAGCGCGGGGGGAACCTACGAGCAGTACTTC. Its protein product is CATSSAGGTYEQYF.

The chain carries TRBV2 and TRBJ1-4; no definite D call. The CDR3 is 10 amino acids. V was cut by 4 bases and J by 9 bases, with 3 bases left in between. The germline gives CDR1 SNHLY, CDR2 FYNNEI. The CDR3 loop reads CASSGKKLFF. In DNA form, the CDR3 reads TGTGCCAGCAGTGGGAAAAAACTGTTTTTT.

Only one count was recorded for this clone. The junction departs from the called germline gene at one end, perhaps through a read error. This chain connects TRBV12-3 or TRBV12-4 to TRBJ1-2, with D possibly matching TRBD1 (5 bases). The CDR3 is 11 residues long. The CDR3 DNA reads TGTGCCAGCAGTTTAGGAGGGGAACCCAACTTC. It codes for CASSLGGEPNF.

J is TRBJ2-2 and V is TRBV19; D ambiguous. There are 15 residues in the CDR3. V was clipped by 8 bases and J by 2 bases, with 15 bases between them. CDR1 and CDR2 from the germline V gene are LNHDA and SQIVND (reference sequence). The CDR3 region is CASAFGTVNTGELFF. As DNA, the CDR3 is TGTGCCAGTGCCTTTGGAACAGTTAACACCGGGGAGCTGTTTTTT.

V is TRBV5-1 and J is TRBJ1-1, with a possible D match to TRBD1 (5 bases). The CDR3 runs to 14 residues. V lost 3 bases and J 8 bases, leaving 17 bases between the germline ends. The germline CDR1 and CDR2 sequences are SGHRS and YFSETQ. CDR3 nucleotides: TGCGCCAGCAGCTGGGGGTGGGAGTTTCGAGAAGCTTTCTTT. Protein product: CASSWGWEFREAFF.

The chain uses TRBV5-1 and TRBJ2-2; tentatively, D is TRBD1 or TRBD2 (5 bases each). Germline V gene lookup returns CDR1 SGHRS and CDR2 YFSETQ. CDR3 length: 13 amino acids. V lost 5 bases, J lost 4 bases, and 9 bases lay in between. The CDR3 loop reads CASREGTTGELFF. In nucleotides, the CDR3 is TGCGCCAGCAGAGAAGGGACCACCGGGGAGCTGTTTTTT.

This clone was observed once. This chain joins TRBV27 and TRBJ2-7; 7 bases match TRBD1. V trimming: 4 bases; J trimming: 6 bases; junction bases outside the gene matches: 9. This CDR3 has 14 amino acids. Per the germline V gene, CDR1 is MNHEY and CDR2 is SMNVEV (reference sequence). The CDR3 here is CASSSGTGASEQYF. CDR3 DNA: TGTGCCAGCAGTTCCGGAACAGGGGCCTCCGAGCAGTACTTC.

This chain links TRBV11-2 with TRBJ1-2; unclear D gene. Trimming took 0 bases from V and 2 from J, leaving 10 bases between them. The CDR3 sequence is 15 residues long. CDR1 is SGHAT and CDR2 is FQNNGV in the germline V gene. The CDR3: CASSLDRVGNYGYTF. The DNA for the CDR3 is TGTGCCAGCAGCTTAGATCGCGTAGGGAACTATGGCTACACCTTC. Based on the CDR3 plus reference TRBV11-2 and TRBJ1-2, the full variable domain is EAGVAQSPRYKIIEKRQSVAFWCNPISGHATLYWYQQILGQGPKLLIQFQNNGVVDDSQLPKDRFSAERLKGVDSTLKIQPAKLEDSAVYLCASSLDRVGNYGYTFGSGTRLTVV.

The chain carries TRBV11-2 and TRBJ1-2, with D possibly matching TRBD1 (6 bases). The V end was cut by 2 bases, the J end by 8 bases, with 12 bases between. Germline V gene sequence: CDR1 SGHAT, CDR2 FQNNGV. The length of the CDR3 is 13 residues. The CDR3 spells CASSLSGARGYTF. The CDR3 DNA reads as TGTGCCAGCAGCTTATCGGGGGCGCGGGGCTACACCTTC.

The chain employs TRBV4-2 and TRBJ2-7, with a weak D call TRBD2 (5 bases). The CDR3 extends over 14 amino acids. V lost 4 bases, J lost 3 bases, and 13 bases lay in between. Germline lookup yields CDR1 LGHNA and CDR2 YNFKEQ. DNA of the CDR3: TGTGCCAGCAGCCCGGACTGGAGAGACTACGAGCAGTACTTC. Amino acids: CASSPDWRDYEQYF.

This rearrangement joins TRBV3-1 (or the pseudogene TRBV3-2) to TRBJ1-1; D ambiguous. Germline V CDR1 and CDR2: LGHDT, YNNKEL (reference sequence). Deletions cut 2 bases from V and 1 base from J, with 8 bases between. CDR3 length: 14 amino acids. The CDR3 nucleotides are TGTGCCAGCAGCCAACGGCCGGCGAACACTGAAGCTTTCTTT. This gives the protein CASSQRPANTEAFF.

This rearrangement joins TRBV4-1 to TRBJ1-5; D is unresolved. CDR1 and CDR2 (germline): MGHRA, YSYEKL. CDR3 size: 13 residues. Trimming removed 3 bases from V and 7 bases from J, with 10 bases in between. The CDR3 region has the DNA TGCGCCAGCAGCCAGGGAAGGGCACAGCCCCAGCATTTT. Residues: CASSQGRAQPQHF.

The chain employs TRBV2 and TRBJ1-1, with D perhaps matching TRBD1 (6 bases). Germline V gives CDR1 SNHLY, CDR2 FYNNEI. There are 14 residues in the CDR3. V was cut by 7 bases and J by 0 bases, with 12 bases left in between. CDR3 bases: TGTGCCAGCAACCAGGGGTCCATGAACACTGAAGCTTTCTTT. Translated, it gives CASNQGSMNTEAFF.

The sample holds one count of this clone. The CDR3 here is CASSLGRGPSTDTQYF. CDR3 DNA sequence: TGTGCCAGCAGCTTGGGGCGGGGGCCGAGCACAGATACGCAGTATTTT. V gene TRBV5-4 combines with J gene TRBJ2-3; a weak D match, TRBD2 (7 bases). Germline V lookup: CDR1 SGHNT, CDR2 YYREEE (reference sequence). The CDR3 loop spans 16 amino acids. V was trimmed by 0 bases and J by 0 bases, leaving 11 bases between them.

The chain has TRBV9 and TRBJ2-7; 10 bases agree with TRBD1. The CDR3 length is 16 residues. After removal of 2 bases from V and 3 bases from J, the junction contained 8 bases not matched to a gene. Germline V gene lookup returns CDR1 SGDLS and CDR2 YYNGEE. CDR3 sequence reads: CASSVGQGTGVYEQYF. The DNA for the CDR3 is TGTGCCAGCAGCGTGGGGCAGGGGACAGGGGTCTACGAGCAGTACTTC.

This sequence joins TRBV4-3 and TRBJ1-5; D is uncertain. This CDR3 region has 16 residues. V was clipped by 2 bases and J by 5 bases, with 16 bases between them. The germline V gene encodes CDR1 LGHNA and CDR2 YSLEER. CDR3 protein: CASSQTANRGDQPQHF. In DNA, the CDR3 is TGCGCCAGCAGCCAAACTGCCAACCGGGGTGATCAGCCCCAGCATTTT.

The gene calls are TRBV9 and TRBJ2-1, with unresolved D. V was cut by 2 bases and J by 2 bases, with 11 bases left in between. This CDR3 is built from 15 residues. Looked up from germline, CDR1 is SGDLS and CDR2 is YYNGEE. The CDR3 sequence is CASSVKERPYNEQFF. CDR3 bases: TGTGCCAGCAGCGTTAAGGAACGCCCCTACAATGAGCAGTTCTTC.

CDR3: CASSLRTDAAGELFF. CDR3 nucleotides: TGCGCCAGCAGCTTGAGGACGGATGCGGCCGGGGAGCTGTTTTTT. This sequence joins TRBV5-1 and TRBJ2-2; D gene ambiguous. CDR1 and CDR2 (germline): SGHRS, YFSETQ. This CDR3 is 15 amino acids long. Trimming cost V 1 base and J 6 bases, with 13 bases left between them.

Worth noting for this clone: The same CDR3 can be traced to other DNA sequences in this sample. This rearrangement joins TRBV12-3 or TRBV12-4 to TRBJ1-5; D gene unclear. The germline V and J ends were trimmed by 3 bases and 1 base, with 4 bases remaining between them. The CDR3 length is 13 residues. The CDR3 protein is CASSFTSNQPQHF. In nucleotides, the CDR3 is TGTGCCAGCAGTTTCACCAGCAATCAGCCCCAGCATTTT.